The clone carrying this T cell receptor (beta chain) was seen a few times. Its matching antigen is unknown. The data were taken from a study of T cells after yellow fever vaccination. Whole-study context: Where fractions had low cell numbers, libraries were prepared from them with the SMART-Seq v4 Ultra Low Input RNA kit. Notes on the study in general: It was a small share of clonotypes that appeared in both CD4 and CD8 compartments. Abundant clonotypes from the bulk population could have been carried over as contaminants into FACS-sorted repertoires.

For TCR, cDNA came from 5'RACE template switching, which added a universal primer site and UMIs. TCRdb recomputed calls from the 5' RACE reads with MiXCR, one row per CDR3 protein. The table includes 80,000 to 100,000 distinct CDR3 sequences, under 6.5% detected once. Germline V gene data show CDR1 as SGHVS and CDR2 as FNYEAQ. The CDR3 runs to 14 residues. V shed 5 bases, J shed 7 bases, and the junction held 8 bases outside the gene matches. Sequencing used CD8+ T cells sorted from PBMCs, obtained 10 days after the yellow fever booster vaccination. The clonotype comes from a man aged 18 to 29 who received the YFV17D yellow fever vaccine. This chain joins TRBV7-6 and TRBJ1-1, with 9 nucleotides matching TRBD1. The CDR3 nucleotides read TGTGCCAGCAGCGCCGGACAGGGGAGGGGTGAAGCTTTCTTT. It codes for CASSAGQGRGEAFF.